This T cell receptor beta chain comes out of a study of CD8 T cells in Susac syndrome. The RNA, roughly 0.45 to 1 ug, was put through reverse transcription using random hexamers. The TCR beta CDR3 was amplified by immunoSEQ multiplex PCR across 54 Vbeta, 13 Jbeta. TCRdb reprocessed the immunoSEQ multiplex PCR reads via MiXCR and lists one record per CDR3 protein. The data hold some 260,000 distinct CDR3 sequences, with about 85% observed a single time. TEMRA cells were FACS-enriched and CD8+ and CD4+ T cells negatively isolated. Germline V lookup: CDR1 SGHRS, CDR2 YFSETQ. The CDR3 totals 13 residues. V lost 0 bases and J lost 8, with 9 bases in between.

The source material was CD8+ T cells from PBMCs. This TCR derives from a human donor with multiple sclerosis. The chain carries TRBV5-1 and TRBJ2-1; D is uncertain. Here the CDR3 DNA reads TGCGCCAGCAGCTTGGCTTTTGGCGATGAGCAGTTCTTC. It codes for CASSLAFGDEQFF.